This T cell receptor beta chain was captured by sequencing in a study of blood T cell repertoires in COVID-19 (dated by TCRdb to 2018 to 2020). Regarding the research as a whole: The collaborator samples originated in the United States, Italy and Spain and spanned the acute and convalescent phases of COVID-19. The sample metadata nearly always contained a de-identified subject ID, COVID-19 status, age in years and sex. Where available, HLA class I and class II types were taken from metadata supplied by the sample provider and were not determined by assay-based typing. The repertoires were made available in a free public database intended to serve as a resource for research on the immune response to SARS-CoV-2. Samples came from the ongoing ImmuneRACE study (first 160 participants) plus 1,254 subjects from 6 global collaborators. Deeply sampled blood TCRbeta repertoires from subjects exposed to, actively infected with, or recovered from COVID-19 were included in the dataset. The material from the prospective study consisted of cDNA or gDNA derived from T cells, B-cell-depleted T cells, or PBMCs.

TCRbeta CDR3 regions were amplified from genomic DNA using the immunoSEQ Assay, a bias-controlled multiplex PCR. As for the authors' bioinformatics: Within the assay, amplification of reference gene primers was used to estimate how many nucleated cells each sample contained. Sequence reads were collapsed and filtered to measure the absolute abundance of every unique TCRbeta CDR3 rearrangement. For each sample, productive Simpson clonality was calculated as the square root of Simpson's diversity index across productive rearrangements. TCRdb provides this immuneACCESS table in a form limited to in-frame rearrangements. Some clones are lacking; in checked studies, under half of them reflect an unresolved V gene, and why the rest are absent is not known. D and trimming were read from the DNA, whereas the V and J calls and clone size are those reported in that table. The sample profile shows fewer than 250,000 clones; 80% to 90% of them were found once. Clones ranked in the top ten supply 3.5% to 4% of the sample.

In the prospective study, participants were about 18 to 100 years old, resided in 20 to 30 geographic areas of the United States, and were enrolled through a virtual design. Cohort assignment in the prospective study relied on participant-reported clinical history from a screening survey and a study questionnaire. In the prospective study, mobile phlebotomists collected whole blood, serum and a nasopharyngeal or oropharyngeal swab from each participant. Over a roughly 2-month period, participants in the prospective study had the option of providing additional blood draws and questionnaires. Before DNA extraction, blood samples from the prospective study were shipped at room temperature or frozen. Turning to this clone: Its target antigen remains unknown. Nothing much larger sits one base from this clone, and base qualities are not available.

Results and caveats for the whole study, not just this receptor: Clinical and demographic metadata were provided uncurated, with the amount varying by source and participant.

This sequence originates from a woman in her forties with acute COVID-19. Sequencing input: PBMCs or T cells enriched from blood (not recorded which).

CDR3 sequence: CASSTLGQGGGGNTIYF. In nucleotide form, the sequence is TGTGCCAGTAGTACCCTGGGACAGGGAGGAGGTGGAAACACCATATATTTT. The chain is assembled from TRBV19 and TRBJ1-3; TRBD1 fits 9 bases in the junction. V is trimmed back by 4 bases and J by 3 bases, and the junction contains 10 bases that no gene match accounts for. Including cysteine and phenylalanine, the CDR3 has 17 amino acids. Only the CDR3 DNA is retained, 51 bases long and in frame from the first base. The germline V gene (reference sequence) yields LNHDA for CDR1 and SQIVND for CDR2.